The 21 T cell receptor beta chains presented below share a single source sample, sequenced in a study of cytomegalovirus exposure and HLA in healthy donors. 60 Vbeta and 13 Jbeta primers were used in PCR. Sequencing used immunoSEQ multiplex PCR; TCRdb keeps in-frame clones, though not all of them. The sample holds 95,000 to 150,000 clones, 80% seen once. Sequenced sample: PBMCs. The receptors derive from a female donor in good health and CMV-seropositive.

This clone was found a few times. The chain carries TRBV19 and TRBJ2-2, with D possibly TRBD1 on 5 matching bases. Deletions cut 4 bases from V and 6 bases from J, with 15 bases between. The CDR3 contains 15 residues. Germline V CDR1 and CDR2: LNHDA, SQIVND (reference sequence). The CDR3: CASSNGAGYAGELFF. DNA of the CDR3: TGTGCCAGTAGTAATGGGGCAGGGTACGCCGGGGAGCTGTTTTTT. Full variable domain (missing parts from reference TRBV19 and TRBJ2-2): DGGITQSPKYLFRKEGQNVTLSCEQNLNHDAMYWYRQDPGQGLRLIYYSQIVNDFQKGDIAEGYSVSREKKESFPLTVTSAQKNPTAFYLCASSNGAGYAGELFFGEGSRLTVL.

This clone was detected only once. This rearrangement joins TRBV19 to TRBJ2-7; 9 bases agree with TRBD1. Germline values: CDR1 LNHDA, CDR2 SQIVND (reference sequence). The CDR3 is made up of 15 amino acids. V lost 6 bases and J lost 1; bases outside the gene matches: 7. In nucleotides, the CDR3 is TGTGCCAGTAGCCCTACAGGGGGCGCTTCCTACGAGCAGTACTTC. As protein: CASSPTGGASYEQYF.

This clone was counted a few times. The rearrangement joins TRBV19 to TRBJ1-2; no definite D call. The CDR3 is made up of 15 amino acids. V gave up 1 base and J gave up 0 bases, with 9 bases separating them. Germline V gene sequence: CDR1 LNHDA, CDR2 SQIVND (reference sequence). The CDR3 spells CASSIGGSANYGYTF. CDR3 DNA: TGTGCCAGTAGTATAGGAGGGAGCGCTAACTATGGCTACACCTTC.

The chain uses TRBV5-1 and TRBJ2-2; D possibly corresponds to TRBD1 (6 bases). Germline V gene sequence: CDR1 SGHRS, CDR2 YFSETQ. Deletions cut 4 bases from V and 1 base from J, with 14 bases between. The CDR3 covers 16 residues. This CDR3 is CASSPPLTGNTGELFF. As DNA, the CDR3 is TGCGCCAGCAGCCCTCCCCTGACAGGGAACACCGGGGAGCTGTTTTTT.

The rearrangement links TRBV7-9 to TRBJ2-7; TRBD1 is a possible D gene (5 bases). With 8 bases removed from V and 0 bases from J, the gap between germline ends came to 20 bases. Germline V gives CDR1 SEHNR, CDR2 FQNEAQ (reference sequence). The CDR3 covers 16 residues. The CDR3 spells CASSSQGLSLSYEQYF. In DNA form, the CDR3 reads TGTGCCAGCTCCTCCCAGGGTTTGTCCCTCTCCTACGAGCAGTACTTC.

The chain recombines TRBV7-6 with TRBJ1-1; D is perhaps TRBD1 (5 bases). The V and J ends lost 3 bases and 11 bases respectively, with 16 bases between them. CDR3 size: 13 residues. Germline CDR1 and CDR2: SGHVS and FNYEAQ. The CDR3 DNA follows: TGTGCCAGCAGCTTTCCGGGGGGAGCGGGCGCTTTCTTT. Its translation: CASSFPGGAGAFF. Combining the CDR3 with reference TRBV7-6 and TRBJ1-1 gives the whole variable domain GAGVSQSPRYKVTKRGQDVALRCDPISGHVSLYWYRQALGQGPEFLTYFNYEAQQDKSGLPNDRFSAERPEGSISTLTIQRTEQRDSAMYRCASSFPGGAGAFFGQGTRLTVV.

This rearrangement joins TRBV9 to TRBJ1-2, with no clear D. Germline CDR1 SGDLS, CDR2 YYNGEE. The V end was cut by 1 base, the J end by 2 bases, with 6 bases between. The CDR3 contains 13 residues. The CDR3 protein is CASSVRVNYGYTF. The DNA for the CDR3 is TGTGCCAGCAGCGTACGGGTCAACTATGGCTACACCTTC.

A remark on this clone: Other nucleotide sequences in the sample specify the same CDR3. The chain links TRBV5-1 to TRBJ2-3; 8 nucleotides align to TRBD2. Germline CDR1 is SGHRS and CDR2 is YFSETQ. The CDR3 consists of 15 residues. Trimming removed 0 bases from V and 3 bases from J; junction bases left unmatched: 3. In DNA, the CDR3 is TGCGCCAGCAGCTTGGGACTAGCGTCGACAGATACGCAGTATTTT. This translates into CASSLGLASTDTQYF.

The rearrangement links TRBV5-1 to TRBJ2-1; 11 positions agree with TRBD2. This CDR3 has 14 residues. Trimming removed 7 bases from V and 9 bases from J; junction bases left unmatched: 9. In germline, CDR1 is SGHRS, CDR2 YFSETQ. CDR3 sequence reads: CASLPIAGGGEQFF. CDR3 coding DNA: TGCGCCAGCCTCCCAATAGCGGGGGGGGGTGAGCAGTTCTTC.

The chain uses TRBV29-1 and TRBJ1-1, with TRBD1 identical over 7 bases. The CDR3 sequence is 13 residues long. Trimming took 6 bases from V and 3 from J; bases not matched to a gene: 7. Germline V CDR1 and CDR2: SQVTM, ANQGSEA. The CDR3 protein is CSVSGQLDTEAFF. CDR3 DNA: TGCAGCGTCTCGGGACAGTTGGACACTGAAGCTTTCTTT. Combining the CDR3 with reference TRBV29-1 and TRBJ1-1 gives the whole variable domain SAVISQKPSRDICQRGTSLTIQCQVDSQVTMMFWYRQQPGQSLTLIATANQGSEATYESGFVIDKFPISRPNLTFSTLTVSNMSPEDSSIYLCSVSGQLDTEAFFGQGTRLTVV.

V and J are TRBV23-1 and TRBJ2-1; TRBD2 aligns across 11 bases. TRBV23-1 has ORF status, its function being uncertain. CDR3 length equals 21 residues. Trimming took 2 bases from V and 7 from J; bases not matched to a gene: 22. CDR3 DNA sequence: TGCGCCAGCAGTCAAATGACGGCCTGGCTAGCGGGGGGTCCCCTCTTGAATGAGCAGTTCTTC. Protein sequence: CASSQMTAWLAGGPLLNEQFF.

This sequence joins TRBV5-4 and TRBJ1-2; 8 bases align to TRBD1. CDR1 and CDR2 (germline): SGHNT, YYREEE (reference sequence). The CDR3 is 14 amino acids. Trimming cost V 4 bases and J 5 bases; bases outside gene matches: 7. CDR3 in DNA: TGTGCCAGCAGCCCGGACAGGGATCGGTATGGCTACACCTTC. It encodes CASSPDRDRYGYTF.

V and J are TRBV9 and TRBJ2-3, with a weak D call TRBD2 (5 bases). CDR1 SGDLS and CDR2 YYNGEE come from the germline V gene. V was pared by 3 bases and J by 0 bases, with 11 bases between. This CDR3 spans 15 amino acids. This CDR3 is CASSDRGASTDTQYF. The CDR3 DNA follows: TGTGCCAGCAGCGACCGGGGTGCTAGCACAGATACGCAGTATTTT. The complete variable domain, with remaining parts taken from reference TRBV9 and TRBJ2-3, reads DSGVTQTPKHLITATGQRVTLRCSPRSGDLSVYWYQQSLDQGLQFLIQYYNGEERAKGNILERFSAQQFPDLHSELNLSSLELGDSALYFCASSDRGASTDTQYFGPGTRLTVL.

This chain links TRBV11-3 with TRBJ2-2; no reliable D call. Trimming removed 8 bases from V and 0 bases from J, with 7 bases in between. The CDR3 consists of 13 residues. Germline values: CDR1 SGHNT, CDR2 YENEEA. CDR3 nucleotide sequence: TGTGCCAGCGGGCAGGCGAACACCGGGGAGCTGTTTTTT. This codes for CASGQANTGELFF.

This rearrangement joins TRBV30 to TRBJ1-2; 8 bases line up with TRBD1. This CDR3 contains 15 residues. The trim removed 4 bases at V and 7 bases at J, leaving 14 bases unmatched. The germline gives CDR1 GTSNPN, CDR2 SVGIG (reference sequence). In DNA form, the CDR3 reads TGTGCCTGGACCCTGGACAGGGACGCCTTCTGTGGCTACACCTTC. The encoded protein is CAWTLDRDAFCGYTF. The full variable domain, rest sourced from reference TRBV30 and TRBJ1-2, is SQTIHQWPATLVQPVGSPLSLECTVEGTSNPNLYWYRQAAGRGLQLLFYSVGIGQISSEVPQNLSASRPQDRQFILSSKKLLLSDSGFYLCAWTLDRDAFCGYTFGSGTRLTVV.

The J gene is TRBJ2-1, the V gene TRBV5-1, with TRBD2 matching 9 bases. Losses at the gene ends were 4 bases for V and 13 bases for J; bases not matched to a gene: 12. This CDR3 spans 14 amino acids. Germline loops: CDR1 SGHRS, CDR2 YFSETQ. CDR3 amino acids: CASSPRLAAPLQFF. The CDR3, as DNA: TGCGCCAGCAGCCCCAGACTAGCGGCCCCCCTACAGTTCTTC.

The gene calls are TRBV7-9 and TRBJ1-3; D might be TRBD1 (5 bases). The CDR3 covers 13 residues. Germline V CDR1 and CDR2: SEHNR, FQNEAQ (reference sequence). V was clipped by 5 bases and J by 9 bases, with 14 bases between them. This CDR3 is CASSAPRGGTIYF. The CDR3 DNA sequence: TGTGCCAGCAGCGCCCCCCGGGGGGGCACCATATATTTT. Combining the CDR3 with reference TRBV7-9 and TRBJ1-3 gives the whole variable domain DTGVSQNPRHKITKRGQNVTFRCDPISEHNRLYWYRQTLGQGPEFLTYFQNEAQLEKSRLLSDRFSAERPKGSFSTLEIQRTEQGDSAMYLCASSAPRGGTIYFGEGSWLTVV.

The chain couples TRBV19 to TRBJ2-5; perhaps TRBD1 as D (6 bases). Germline CDR1 and CDR2: LNHDA and SQIVND (reference sequence). The CDR3 is 14 amino acids. V was shortened by 8 bases and J by 5 bases, with 18 bases between the two germline ends. The CDR3 loop reads CASRQGLVGETQYF. In DNA, the CDR3 is TGTGCCAGTCGTCAGGGGTTGGTGGGGGAGACCCAGTACTTC.

The V and J genes are TRBV6-1 and TRBJ1-2; a possible D gene is TRBD1 (6 bases). V lost 0 bases and J 4 bases, leaving 18 bases between the germline ends. CDR1 and CDR2 (germline): MNHNS, SASEGT. The CDR3 runs to 17 residues. CDR3 protein: CASSEAFGAGDPYGYTF. The CDR3 DNA follows: TGTGCCAGCAGTGAAGCTTTTGGGGCAGGGGACCCCTATGGCTACACCTTC.

The rearrangement uses TRBV15 and TRBJ2-7, with D possibly being TRBD1 (6 bases). The CDR3 has 15 residues. CDR1 LNHNV and CDR2 YYDKDF come from the germline V gene (reference sequence). The germline V and J ends were trimmed by 9 bases and 2 bases, with 20 bases remaining between them. Here the CDR3 DNA reads TGTGCCACAAGCTATGTTATCGGACAGACCTACGAGCAGTACTTC. It encodes CATSYVIGQTYEQYF.

This clone has a single count. The chain has TRBV19 and TRBJ2-2; possibly TRBD2 for D (6 bases). Germline V gene data show CDR1 as LNHDA and CDR2 as SQIVND (reference sequence). The V and J ends lost 6 bases and 2 bases respectively, with 13 bases between them. The CDR3 is 15 residues long. CDR3 protein: CASRTRGVNTGELFF. The CDR3 DNA reads TGTGCCAGTAGGACCCGCGGGGTTAACACCGGGGAGCTGTTTTTT.